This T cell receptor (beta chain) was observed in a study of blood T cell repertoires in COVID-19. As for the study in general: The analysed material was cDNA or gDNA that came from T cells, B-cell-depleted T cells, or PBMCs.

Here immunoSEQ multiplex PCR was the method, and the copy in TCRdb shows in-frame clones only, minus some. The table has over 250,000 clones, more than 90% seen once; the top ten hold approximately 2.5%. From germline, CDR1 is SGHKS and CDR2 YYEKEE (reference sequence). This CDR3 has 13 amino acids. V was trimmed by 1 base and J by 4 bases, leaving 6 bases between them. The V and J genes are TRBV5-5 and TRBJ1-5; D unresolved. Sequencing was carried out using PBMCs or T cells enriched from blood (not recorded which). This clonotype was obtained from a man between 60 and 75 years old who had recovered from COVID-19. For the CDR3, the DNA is TGTGCCAGCAGCTTGATGTTAAATCAGCCCCAGCATTTT. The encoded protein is CASSLMLNQPQHF.